This is a list of T cell receptor beta chains from one sample in a study of blood T cell repertoires in COVID-19. Measured with immunoSEQ multiplex PCR; TCRdb has only the in-frame clones, and not every one. Among roughly 300,000 clones listed, about 83% were seen once. Material: peripheral blood. The source is a woman between 45 and 65 years old with acute or convalescent COVID-19. Each CDR3 is given with its conserved first and last residue. The D gene is left open where the match is weak. The size of a clone is reported for some rows only, either as once, few or many, or as a class for expanded clones.

D: -
V: TRBV5-1
J: TRBJ1-1
size: many
DNA: TGCGCCAGCCGGGACGGGGGGCTGATCACTGAAGCTTTCTTT
CDR3: CASRDGGLITEAFF

D: -
V: TRBV30
J: TRBJ1-6
size: -
DNA: TGTGCCTGGAGTCCTGTGAATTCACCCCTCCACTTT
CDR3: CAWSPVNSPLHF

D: TRBD1
V: TRBV7-2
J: TRBJ2-1
size: -
DNA: TGTGCCAGCAGCTACGACAGGGTTTCCTACAATGAGCAGTTCTTC
CDR3: CASSYDRVSYNEQFF

D: TRBD2
V: TRBV28
J: TRBJ2-7
size: -
DNA: TGTGCCAGTCTGAGGCTAGCGGACTCCTACGAGCAGTACTTC
CDR3: CASLRLADSYEQYF

D: TRBD1
V: TRBV16
J: TRBJ1-2
size: -
DNA: TGTGCCAGCAGCCCCCGGACAGGTTGGAGCTACACCTTC
CDR3: CASSPRTGWSYTF

D: TRBD1
V: TRBV3-1/TRBV3-2
J: TRBJ2-7
size: few
DNA: TGTGCCAGCAGCCAGGGGGGACAGGGGGGATACGAGCAGTACTTC
CDR3: CASSQGGQGGYEQYF

D: TRBD1
V: TRBV2
J: TRBJ1-5
size: -
DNA: TGTGCCAGCAGTGCAACAGGGGGACCTATCAGTCAGCCCCAGCATTTT
CDR3: CASSATGGPISQPQHF

D: -
V: TRBV7-2
J: TRBJ1-4
size: -
DNA: TGTGCCAGCAGCTTAACCTTACAGGAAAAACTGTTTTTT
CDR3: CASSLTLQEKLFF

D: -
V: TRBV18
J: TRBJ2-4
size: -
DNA: TGTGCCAGCTCACCAATCTCCGGGACAATCAAGGAAAACATTCAGTACTTC
CDR3: CASSPISGTIKENIQYF

D: TRBD2
V: TRBV7-9
J: TRBJ2-1
size: -
DNA: TGTGCCAGCACCTACACGGAACTAGCGGTCTCTCAAAAACCCAATGAGCAGTTCTTC
CDR3: CASTYTELAVSQKPNEQFF

D: -
V: TRBV18
J: TRBJ2-7
size: once
DNA: TGTGCCAGCTCACCGGGGACTCACCCTGGTGTCGAGCAGTACTTC
CDR3: CASSPGTHPGVEQYF

D: -
V: TRBV10-3
J: TRBJ1-1
size: -
DNA: TGTGCCATCAGTACCCTAAAGGGGTTGGGAAACACTGAAGCTTTCTTT
CDR3: CAISTLKGLGNTEAFF

D: TRBD2
V: TRBV19
J: TRBJ2-2
size: -
DNA: TGTGCCACGATAGCGGGAGTCAGCACCGGGGAGCTGTTTTTT
CDR3: CATIAGVSTGELFF